This entry lists 5 T cell receptor beta chains sequenced from one sample in a study of response to subunit inactivated influenza vaccine. MiXCR, applied by TCRdb to the RT-PCR reads, yields one record per CDR3 protein. The profile shows about 570,000 distinct CDR3 sequences, roughly 12% of them singletons. The sample here was PBMCs from blood, taken on the day of vaccination. The receptors originated from a man between 50 and 59 years old who received an inactivated influenza vaccine.

This clonotype was picked up many times. The CDR3 region has the DNA TGCGCCAGCAGCCGGGACCAGCCCACAGATACGCAGTATTTT. Translating it yields CASSRDQPTDTQYF. The rearrangement joins TRBV5-1 to TRBJ2-3; D could derive from TRBD1 or TRBD2 (5 bases each). The V end lost 4 bases, the J end lost 2 bases, and 11 bases lay between the germline ends. CDR1 is SGHRS and CDR2 is YFSETQ in the germline V gene. The CDR3 consists of 14 residues.

The V and J genes are TRBV18 and TRBJ2-3, with 8 bases lining up with TRBD2. Per germline, CDR1 KGHSH and CDR2 LQKENI. CDR3 length: 15 amino acids. V trimming: 8 bases; J trimming: 6 bases; junction bases outside the gene matches: 13. In DNA form, the CDR3 reads TGTGCCAGCCCCGGGGGGGTATCCCACCAGGATACGCAGTATTTT. It encodes CASPGGVSHQDTQYF. Full variable domain (missing parts from reference TRBV18 and TRBJ2-3): NAGVMQNPRHLVRRRGQEARLRCSPMKGHSHVYWYRQLPEEGLKFMVYLQKENIIDESGMPKERFSAEFPKEGPSILRIQQVVRGDSAAYFCASPGGVSHQDTQYFGPGTRLTVL.

This clonotype was picked up many times. The chain is built from TRBV6-5 and TRBJ2-7, with 11 nucleotides matching TRBD2. CDR1 is MNHEY, CDR2 SVGAGI, per germline. V lost 2 bases, J lost 7 bases, and 16 bases stayed unmatched. CDR3 length equals 18 residues. CDR3 residues: CASSYPTSGDPLVWEQYF. For the CDR3, the DNA is TGTGCCAGCAGTTACCCGACTAGCGGGGATCCTTTGGTCTGGGAGCAGTACTTC.

CDR3 sequence (DNA): TGTGCCAGCAGCTTAAGGCTAATCAAGGGTGGCGACTATGGCTACACCTTC. Its translation is CASSLRLIKGGDYGYTF. The gene calls are TRBV7-2 and TRBJ1-2, with D uncertain. Deletions cut 2 bases from V and 3 bases from J, with 19 bases between. The CDR3 is made up of 17 amino acids. Looked up from germline, CDR1 is SGHTA and CDR2 is FQGNSA.

J is TRBJ2-5 and V is TRBV28, with 13 bases aligning to TRBD2. Germline V lookup: CDR1 MDHEN, CDR2 SYDVKM. V shed 10 bases and J 3 bases; nucleotides not matched to a gene: 11. This CDR3 contains 16 residues. The CDR3 sequence: CATLAGGLLREETQYF. In nucleotides, the CDR3 is TGTGCCACACTAGCGGGGGGGCTTCTTAGAGAAGAGACCCAGTACTTC.